Described below is a single T cell receptor (beta chain) sequence and its context. This clonotype was seen only a few times. This receptor's antigen is unknown. Nothing much larger sits one base from this clone, and base qualities are not available. Since the library was made to target alpha chains, this beta chain is a stray read and its abundance is not meaningful. Preparation of the library involved 5' RACE. The run used a NextSeq 500. In the TCR library protocol, a unique molecular identifier was attached to each TCR cDNA molecule so that PCR and sequencing errors could be corrected. Per the authors' processing: Decombinator tools were used for TCR identification, UMI-based error correction and CDR3 extraction. TCRs above a frequency of 2 per 1,000, corresponding to the top 1% of the tumor frequency distribution, were defined as expanded. Each repertoire was subsampled 100 times to 5,000 TCRs, after which Renyi diversity was computed with the R vegan package. CDR3 similarity networks were built from amino acid triplet string-kernel similarity, with CDR3s being connected when pairwise similarity was above 0.82. TCRdb's own reprocessing of the public reads used fastp at Q25 and MiXCR and kept productive beta chains. Every CDR3 protein is listed once, alongside the most common genes and DNA of its rows. The V and J calls were not made by the authors but by TCRdb's processing. Recorded for this sample are around 8,000 distinct CDR3 sequences; roughly 9.2% of them occurred a single time. Approximately 46% of the sample goes to the ten largest clones.

The sample comes from a study of spatial heterogeneity in lung cancer (dated by TCRdb to between 2018 and 2020). For the study in its entirety: More beta-chain than alpha-chain transcripts were consistently detected, likely reflecting higher beta-chain transcript abundance. In the raw uncorrected reads, each unique combination of TCR and UMI appeared more than ten times on average. Nonsynonymous mutation counts, determined by whole-exome sequencing of tumor tissue, were related to TCR repertoire features. Both alpha and beta chains were TCR-sequenced in approximately 220 tumor regions, about 69 matched nontumor lung samples and around 54 PBMC samples obtained at surgery. The study quantitatively compared TCR alpha and beta repertoires across multiple tumor regions, matched nontumor lung and blood in non-small cell lung cancer.

Broader findings and caveats from the paper: Ubiquitous expanded tumor TCRs were found in blood more often at tumor resection than at routine follow-up. Additional single-cell paired TCR alpha and beta sequencing was considered necessary to confirm, at a functional level, the hypothesis that regional TCRs recognize regional mutations.

Taken with the paper, the label for time point translates to: sample taken at primary tumor resection. For TCR sequencing, whole RNA was extracted from tumor and nontumor lung tissue, or from cryopreserved PBMC samples, and no cell sorting was done. Samples were obtained from 72 patients with early-stage, untreated non-small cell lung cancer from the lung TRACERx cohort. Only patients with enough RNA available from two or more tumor regions were chosen for TCR sequencing. Sequencing used PBMCs, obtained at surgery. The source is a male donor with early-stage non-small cell lung cancer.

The sequenced DNA is TGTGCCATCAGTGAGTCGAGTCGTCTCAGGGGATTTTCCTATAATTCACCCCTCCACTTT. Its protein reads: CAISESSRLRGFSYNSPLHF. The chain employs TRBV10-3 and TRBJ1-6; the D gene is perhaps TRBD1, on 6 matching bases. According to the germline V gene, CDR1 reads ENHRY and CDR2 reads SYGVKD. From the cysteine through the phenylalanine, the CDR3 covers 20 amino acids. The entry retains the CDR3 DNA only, 60 bases that are in frame from base 1. V is shortened by 0 bases, J by 1 base, and the region joining them spans 19 bases.